This T cell receptor (beta chain) is from a study of glioma-infiltrating T cells after dendritic cell vaccination. Sequenced by immunoSEQ multiplex PCR; TCRdb stores in-frame clones only, minus some. Of approximately 24,000 clones listed, 89% were seen once; the top ten hold over 2.5%. This CDR3 is built from 13 residues. Germline lookup yields CDR1 MNHEY and CDR2 SMNVEV (reference sequence). With 3 bases removed from V and 7 bases from J, the gap between germline ends came to 10 bases. As to time point: after dendritic cell vaccination, including at tumor progression/relapse. Selection required adequate fresh-frozen tumor tissue plus more than two years' survival data.

The receptor comes from a human donor with glioblastoma. The specimen comprised blood, sampled after dendritic cell vaccination. This chain links TRBV27 with TRBJ2-1; a possible D gene is TRBD2 (6 bases). CDR3 DNA: TGTGCCAGCAGTTTTTCGGGGAGGAATGAGCAGTTCTTC. Translated: CASSFSGRNEQFF.